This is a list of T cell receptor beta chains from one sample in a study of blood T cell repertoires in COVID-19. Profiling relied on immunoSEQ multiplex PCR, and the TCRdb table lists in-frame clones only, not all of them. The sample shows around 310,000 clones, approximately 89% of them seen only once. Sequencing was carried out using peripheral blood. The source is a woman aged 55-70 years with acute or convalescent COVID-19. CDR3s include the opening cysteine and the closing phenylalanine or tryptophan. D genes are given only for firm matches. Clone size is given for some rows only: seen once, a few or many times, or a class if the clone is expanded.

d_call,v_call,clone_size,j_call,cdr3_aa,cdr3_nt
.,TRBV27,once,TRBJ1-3,CASISGDTIYF,TGTGCCAGCATCAGCGGGGACACCATATATTTT
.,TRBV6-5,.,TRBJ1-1,CASSYKGWGAFF,TGTGCCAGCAGTTACAAGGGGTGGGGAGCTTTCTTT
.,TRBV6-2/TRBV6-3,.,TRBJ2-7,CASSQGRGQNSYEQYF,TGTGCCAGCAGCCAAGGAAGGGGCCAAAACTCCTACGAGCAGTACTTC
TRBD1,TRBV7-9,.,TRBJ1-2,CASSLEGTGFTGYTF,TGTGCCAGCAGCTTAGAAGGGACAGGGTTTACAGGCTACACCTTC
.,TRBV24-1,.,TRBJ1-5,CATSDGGSQPQHF,TGTGCCACCAGTGATGGGGGGAGTCAGCCCCAGCATTTT
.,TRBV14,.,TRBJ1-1,CASSPELFPSNAEAFF,TGTGCCAGCAGCCCTGAGCTCTTCCCGAGCAATGCTGAAGCTTTCTTT
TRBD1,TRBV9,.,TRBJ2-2,CASSPRDRVSTGELFF,TGTGCCAGCAGTCCTAGGGACAGGGTTAGCACCGGGGAGCTGTTTTTT
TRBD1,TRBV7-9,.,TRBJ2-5,CASSLGDRVVETQYF,TGTGCCAGCAGCTTAGGGGACAGGGTGGTAGAGACCCAGTACTTC
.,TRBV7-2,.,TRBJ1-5,CASSLLAGEPQHF,TGTGCCAGCAGCTTACTTGCGGGAGAGCCCCAGCATTTT
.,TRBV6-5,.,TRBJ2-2,CASSPQGRVGELFF,TGTGCCAGCAGTCCTCAGGGGCGCGTCGGGGAGCTGTTTTTT
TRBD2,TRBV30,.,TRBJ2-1,CAWSDTNLLAGGTAEQFF,TGTGCCTGGAGTGACACAAATCTACTAGCGGGAGGGACGGCTGAGCAGTTCTTC
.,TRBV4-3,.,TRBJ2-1,CASSQDVGSTYNEQFF,TGCGCCAGCAGCCAAGACGTAGGGAGCACCTACAATGAGCAGTTCTTC
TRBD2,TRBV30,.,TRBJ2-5,CAWSRTSGSGETQYF,TGTGCCTGGAGCAGGACTAGCGGGAGTGGGGAGACCCAGTACTTC
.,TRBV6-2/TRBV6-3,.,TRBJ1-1,CASSYFDTEAFF,TGTGCCAGCAGTTATTTCGACACTGAAGCTTTCTTT
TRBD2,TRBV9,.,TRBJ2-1,CASSVVELAGGNEQFF,TGTGCCAGCAGCGTGGTGGAACTAGCGGGAGGTAATGAGCAGTTCTTC
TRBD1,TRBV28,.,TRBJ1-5,CASSSGTGINQPQHF,TGTGCCAGCAGTTCCGGGACAGGGATTAATCAGCCCCAGCATTTT
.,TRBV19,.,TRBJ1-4,CASSKRTVIATNEKLFF,TGTGCCAGTAGTAAAAGGACAGTTATTGCAACTAATGAAAAACTGTTTTTT
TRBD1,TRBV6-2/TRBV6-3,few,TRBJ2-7,CASSLRTGGLVEQYF,TGTGCCAGCAGTCTGCGGACAGGGGGGCTCGTCGAGCAGTACTTC
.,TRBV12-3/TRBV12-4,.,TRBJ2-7,CASSLLREKQYF,TGTGCCAGCAGTTTGCTCCGGGAGAAGCAGTACTTC
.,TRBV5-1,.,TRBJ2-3,CASSLSAGTTDTQYF,TGCGCCAGCAGCCTTTCGGCGGGAACCACAGATACGCAGTATTTT
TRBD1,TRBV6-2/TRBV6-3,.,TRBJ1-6,CASSYSFRGRSPLHF,TGTGCCAGCAGTTACTCGTTCAGGGGGAGGTCACCCCTCCACTTT
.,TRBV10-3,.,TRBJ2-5,CAISPEYQETQYF,TGTGCCATCTCCCCCGAGTACCAAGAGACCCAGTACTTC
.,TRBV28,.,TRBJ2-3,CASSSTGEGDTQYF,TGTGCCAGCAGTTCGACAGGGGAGGGAGATACGCAGTATTTT
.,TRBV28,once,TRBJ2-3,CASSLIPWGDTDTQYF,TGTGCCAGCAGTTTAATTCCTTGGGGGGACACAGATACGCAGTATTTT
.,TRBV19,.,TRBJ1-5,CASTSPRGFGNQPQHF,TGTGCCAGTACCTCCCCAAGGGGTTTCGGCAATCAGCCCCAGCATTTT
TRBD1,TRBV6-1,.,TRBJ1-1,CASSEATGRTEAFF,TGTGCCAGCAGTGAAGCGACAGGGAGGACTGAAGCTTTCTTT
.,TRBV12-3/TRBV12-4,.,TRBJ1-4,CASSSGADEKLFF,TGTGCCAGCAGCTCTGGGGCGGATGAAAAACTGTTTTTT
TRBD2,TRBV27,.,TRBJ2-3,CASSLMGGGTQDTQYF,TGTGCCAGCAGCCTTATGGGGGGGGGAACACAAGATACGCAGTATTTT
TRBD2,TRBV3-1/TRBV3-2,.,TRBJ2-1,CASGQTAGAHEQFF,TGTGCCAGCGGCCAGACAGCGGGAGCACATGAGCAGTTCTTC
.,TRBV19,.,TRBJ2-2,CASSIGRTNTGELFF,TGTGCCAGTAGTATAGGGCGGACGAACACCGGGGAGCTGTTTTTT
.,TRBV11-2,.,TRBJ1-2,CASSPRGGTAGGYTF,TGTGCCAGCAGCCCCCGAGGGGGAACTGCCGGTGGCTACACCTTC
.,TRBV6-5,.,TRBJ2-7,CASTLYAGVREQYF,TGTGCCAGCACCCTATATGCAGGGGTCCGCGAGCAGTACTTC
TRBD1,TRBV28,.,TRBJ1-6,CASSLLGGGQGKSPLHF,TGTGCCAGCAGTTTATTAGGCGGGGGACAGGGGAAATCACCCCTCCACTTT
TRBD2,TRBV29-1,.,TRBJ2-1,CSAPGLAGYNEQFF,TGCAGCGCCCCTGGACTAGCAGGATACAATGAGCAGTTCTTC
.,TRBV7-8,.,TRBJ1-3,CASSLVAGFAGNTIYF,TGTGCCAGCAGCTTAGTCGCAGGATTCGCTGGAAACACCATATATTTT
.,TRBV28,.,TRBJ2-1,CAGGRYNEQFF,TGTGCCGGAGGTAGGTACAATGAGCAGTTCTTC
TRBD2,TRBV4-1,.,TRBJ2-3,CASSRVGLAGVGDTQYF,TGCGCCAGCAGCCGCGTGGGACTAGCGGGAGTAGGGGATACGCAGTATTTT
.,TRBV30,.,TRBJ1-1,CAWSSRDSEAFF,TGTGCCTGGAGTTCGAGGGACTCTGAAGCTTTCTTT
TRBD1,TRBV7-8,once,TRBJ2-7,CASSIDRVANEQYF,TGTGCCAGCAGCATAGACAGGGTAGCAAACGAGCAGTACTTC
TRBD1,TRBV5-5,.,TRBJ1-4,CASSFQDRGIEKLFF,TGTGCCAGCAGCTTCCAGGACAGGGGCATTGAAAAACTGTTTTTT
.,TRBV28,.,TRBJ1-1,CASSLSPGRGNTEAFF,TGTGCCAGCAGTTTATCTCCCGGCAGGGGGAACACTGAAGCTTTCTTT
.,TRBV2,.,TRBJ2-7,CASSEALHDSREQYF,TGTGCCAGCAGTGAAGCGCTTCATGACTCGAGGGAGCAGTACTTC
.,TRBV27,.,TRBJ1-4,CASSPQGRMTEKLFF,TGTGCCAGCAGTCCGCAGGGGAGAATGACGGAAAAACTGTTTTTT
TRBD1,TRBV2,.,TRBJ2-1,CASSERTGSDREQFF,TGTGCCAGCAGTGAGCGGACAGGGAGCGACCGTGAGCAGTTCTTC
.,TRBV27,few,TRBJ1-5,CASSWAGSNQPQHF,TGTGCCAGCAGTTGGGCAGGGAGCAATCAGCCCCAGCATTTT
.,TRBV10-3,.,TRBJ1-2,CAIRNRELSYGYTF,TGTGCCATCAGGAACAGGGAATTAAGCTATGGCTACACCTTC
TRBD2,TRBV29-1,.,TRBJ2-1,CSDRGLVDNEQFF,TGCAGCGACCGTGGACTAGTGGACAATGAGCAGTTCTTC
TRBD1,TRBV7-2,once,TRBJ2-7,CASSTRQGALGYEQYF,TGTGCCAGCAGCACCCGACAGGGGGCGCTCGGGTACGAGCAGTACTTC
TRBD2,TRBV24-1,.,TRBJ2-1,CATLGPASGRYEQFF,TGTGCCACTCTCGGACCGGCTAGCGGGAGGTATGAGCAGTTCTTC
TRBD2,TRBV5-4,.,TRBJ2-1,CASSMTLTSGRKGSYNEQFF,TGTGCCAGCAGCATGACCTTGACTAGCGGGAGGAAGGGCTCCTACAATGAGCAGTTCTTC
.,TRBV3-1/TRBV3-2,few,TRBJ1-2,CASSPIQGNYGYTF,TGTGCCAGCAGCCCGATTCAGGGTAACTATGGCTACACCTTC
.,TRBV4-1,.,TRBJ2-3,CASSQPTRGAADTQYF,TGCGCCAGCAGCCAACCCACACGTGGGGCCGCAGATACGCAGTATTTT
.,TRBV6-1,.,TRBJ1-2,CASSEARMGRRDIEAYGYTF,TGTGCCAGCAGTGAAGCAAGAATGGGTCGAAGGGACATTGAGGCCTATGGCTACACCTTC
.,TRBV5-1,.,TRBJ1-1,CASSATGLNTEAFF,TGCGCCAGCAGCGCCACAGGGTTGAACACTGAAGCTTTCTTT
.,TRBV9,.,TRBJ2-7,CASSGGVGSHEQYF,TGTGCCAGCAGCGGCGGGGTGGGGTCGCACGAGCAGTACTTC
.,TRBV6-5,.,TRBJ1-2,CASSRGRAYGYTF,TGTGCCAGCAGTCGCGGGAGGGCCTATGGCTACACCTTC
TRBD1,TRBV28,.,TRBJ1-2,CASSPPDQGARVYGYTF,TGTGCCAGCAGTCCCCCTGATCAGGGGGCGCGCGTCTATGGCTACACCTTC
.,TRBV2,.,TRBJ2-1,CASSEPDRTLSYNEQFF,TGTGCCAGCAGTGAACCGGACAGAACCCTCTCCTACAATGAGCAGTTCTTC